Described below is a single T cell receptor (beta chain) sequence and its context. These data come from a study of blood T cell repertoires in COVID-19. TCRdb keeps only in-frame clones here, not all; method: immunoSEQ multiplex PCR. Among 300,000 to 350,000 clones listed, about 90% were seen once. Participant age was roughly 18 to 89 years, and participants resided in roughly 24 US areas. The sequence was collected from a woman aged 30 to 39 who had recovered from COVID-19. The sample consisted of PBMCs or T cells enriched from blood (not recorded which).

The CDR3: CARPSSRVRVDTQYF. In nucleotides, the CDR3 is TGTGCCAGGCCCTCGTCGCGGGTGCGAGTAGATACGCAGTATTTT. V usage is TRBV3-1 (or the pseudogene TRBV3-2) and J usage is TRBJ2-3, with a weak D call TRBD2 (5 bases). The germline V gene encodes CDR1 LGHDT and CDR2 YNNKEL (reference sequence). The V gene lost 9 bases and the J gene lost 5 bases, with 21 bases spanning the gap. This CDR3 is 15 amino acids long.